This entry concerns a single T cell receptor (beta chain). The PCR ran on 60 Vbeta and 13 Jbeta primers. Repertoires were generated with immunoSEQ multiplex PCR, while TCRdb's copy carries only in-frame clones and drops some. The table records about 52,000 clones, around 70% of them present only once. These data belong to a study of cytomegalovirus exposure and HLA in healthy donors. The CDR3 spans 13 residues. Germline V lookup: CDR1 SNHLY, CDR2 FYNNEI. J gave up 3 bases and V 5 bases, and 2 bases lay outside the gene matches. The sequenced sample consisted of PBMCs. The rearrangement joins TRBV2 to TRBJ1-2; 8 nucleotides match TRBD1. The receptor was derived from a man between 18 and 29 years old in good health and CMV-seronegative. The CDR3 protein is CASSTTGDYGYTF. The CDR3 bases are TGTGCCAGCAGTACGACAGGGGACTATGGCTACACCTTC.